This T cell receptor (beta chain) was captured by sequencing in a study of blood T cell repertoires in COVID-19. Method: immunoSEQ multiplex PCR; TCRdb's copy keeps in-frame clones and lacks some. The sample yields about 360,000 clones, around nine tenths seen once. V lost 4 bases and J lost 1, with 11 bases in between. Per germline, CDR1 SGHNT and CDR2 YYREEE (reference sequence). This CDR3 region has 14 residues. Source material: peripheral blood. V gene TRBV5-4 combines with J gene TRBJ1-1, with no clear D. The sequence was collected from a human donor in a cohort sampled during active COVID-19. CDR3 bases: TGTGCCAGCAGCCTGGTGCCCAGGAACACTGAAGCTTTCTTT. Protein: CASSLVPRNTEAFF.